The present T cell receptor beta chain was sequenced within a study of technical replicates of blood from a few donors. TCRdb keeps only in-frame clones here, not all; method: immunoSEQ multiplex PCR. Of 35,000 to 50,000 clones detected, about 96% appear once; the ten largest clones hold around 0.4%. This CDR3 comprises 15 residues. Germline values: CDR1 SSHAT, CDR2 FNYEAQ (reference sequence). With V trimmed by 5 bases and J by 7 bases, 11 bases remained unmatched. The chain joins TRBV7-7 to TRBJ2-3, with TRBD2 matching over 8 bases. Sequences were obtained from T cells isolated from PBMCs. The clonotype originates from a human donor in good health. The CDR3 DNA follows: TGTGCCAGCAGCCCAGGAGAACGTAGCGGGAATACGCAGTATTTT. It codes for CASSPGERSGNTQYF.